Listed below are T cell receptor beta chains from one sample, sequenced in a study of blood T cells in healthy people across ages. TCRdb reanalysed the 5' RACE reads using MiXCR and keeps one entry per CDR3 protein. The sample shows approximately 1,100,000 distinct CDR3 sequences, 45% of them seen only once. Specimen: blood. The receptors were gathered from an older woman in good health. The CDR3 runs from the conserved cysteine through the conserved F or W. Fields, in order: clone size, V gene, D gene, J gene, CDR3 protein, CDR3 DNA. D genes are given only for firm matches. Only part of the rows carry a size: once, few, many, or a class if the clone is expanded.

abundance: few
v_gene: TRBV29-1
d_gene: .
j_gene: TRBJ2-5
CDR3aa: CSVEGTEQAETQYF
CDR3nt: TGCAGCGTTGAAGGGACAGAACAAGCTGAGACCCAGTACTTC

abundance: few
v_gene: TRBV6-1
d_gene: TRBD2
j_gene: TRBJ2-3
CDR3aa: CASSEVASGARRDTQYF
CDR3nt: TGTGCCAGCAGTGAAGTGGCTAGCGGGGCCCGGAGAGATACGCAGTATTTT

abundance: .
v_gene: TRBV4-1
d_gene: TRBD1
j_gene: TRBJ2-1
CDR3aa: CASSQAGQGNNEQFF
CDR3nt: TGCGCCAGCAGCCAAGCGGGACAGGGGAACAATGAGCAGTTCTTC

abundance: .
v_gene: TRBV27
d_gene: TRBD1
j_gene: TRBJ1-5
CDR3aa: CASREEGARGNQPQHF
CDR3nt: TGTGCCAGCAGGGAGGAGGGGGCGCGGGGCAATCAGCCCCAGCATTTT

abundance: .
v_gene: TRBV20-1
d_gene: .
j_gene: TRBJ2-7
CDR3aa: CSARDPARQRQYF
CDR3nt: TGCAGTGCTAGAGATCCCGCGCGACAGAGACAGTACTTC

abundance: once
v_gene: TRBV5-1
d_gene: TRBD1
j_gene: TRBJ2-7
CDR3aa: CASSLRGLRNEQYF
CDR3nt: TGCGCCAGCAGCTTAAGGGGGCTGAGAAATGAGCAGTACTTC

abundance: .
v_gene: TRBV4-2
d_gene: .
j_gene: TRBJ2-5
CDR3aa: CASSENIQGGQETQYF
CDR3nt: TGTGCCAGCAGCGAAAATATACAGGGCGGCCAAGAGACCCAGTACTTC

abundance: .
v_gene: TRBV29-1
d_gene: .
j_gene: TRBJ2-5
CDR3aa: CSVDERKTQYF
CDR3nt: TGCAGCGTTGATGAAAGGAAGACCCAGTACTTC

abundance: once
v_gene: TRBV20-1
d_gene: .
j_gene: TRBJ2-7
CDR3aa: CSARDLEVSRANYEQYF
CDR3nt: TGCAGTGCTAGAGATCTTGAAGTCAGCCGGGCTAACTACGAGCAGTACTTC

abundance: .
v_gene: TRBV2
d_gene: TRBD2
j_gene: TRBJ2-5
CDR3aa: CASTAETSGSNEQYF
CDR3nt: TGTGCCAGCACTGCGGAGACTAGCGGGAGTAATGAGCAGTACTTC

abundance: .
v_gene: TRBV29-1
d_gene: TRBD2
j_gene: TRBJ2-7
CDR3aa: CSTRRAGVGEQYF
CDR3nt: TGCAGCACCCGACGAGCGGGAGTGGGCGAGCAGTACTTC

abundance: .
v_gene: TRBV4-1
d_gene: .
j_gene: TRBJ2-1
CDR3aa: CASSHPSGYNEQFF
CDR3nt: TGCGCCAGCAGCCACCCGTCAGGCTACAATGAGCAGTTCTTC

abundance: .
v_gene: TRBV29-1
d_gene: .
j_gene: TRBJ1-2
CDR3aa: CSVEDLGNNYGYTF
CDR3nt: TGCAGCGTTGAAGATCTTGGGAATAACTATGGCTACACCTTC

abundance: few
v_gene: TRBV27
d_gene: TRBD2
j_gene: TRBJ2-7
CDR3aa: CASSPGTSGSLHEQYF
CDR3nt: TGTGCCAGCAGTCCCGGGACTAGCGGGTCCCTCCACGAGCAGTACTTC

abundance: .
v_gene: TRBV7-6
d_gene: TRBD1
j_gene: TRBJ2-7
CDR3aa: CASSLGVGQGSSYEQYF
CDR3nt: TGTGCCAGCAGCTTAGGAGTGGGACAGGGGAGCTCCTACGAGCAGTACTTC

abundance: .
v_gene: TRBV6-4
d_gene: TRBD2
j_gene: TRBJ2-1
CDR3aa: CASSPGGPYNEQFF
CDR3nt: TGTGCCAGCAGTCCGGGAGGCCCTTACAATGAGCAGTTCTTC

abundance: many
v_gene: TRBV13
d_gene: TRBD2
j_gene: TRBJ2-3
CDR3aa: CASSSRGLAGIQLSTDTQYF
CDR3nt: TGTGCCAGCAGCTCCCGCGGACTAGCGGGAATACAATTAAGCACAGATACGCAGTATTTT

abundance: .
v_gene: TRBV4-1
d_gene: .
j_gene: TRBJ2-4
CDR3aa: CASSQEGGALKNIQYF
CDR3nt: TGCGCCAGCAGCCAAGAAGGAGGGGCACTCAAAAACATTCAGTACTTC

abundance: once
v_gene: TRBV20-1
d_gene: .
j_gene: TRBJ2-1
CDR3aa: CSVLGESNNEQFF
CDR3nt: TGCAGTGTCCTAGGGGAAAGTAACAATGAGCAGTTCTTC

abundance: .
v_gene: TRBV30
d_gene: TRBD1
j_gene: TRBJ1-6
CDR3aa: CAWKMDREISPLHF
CDR3nt: TGTGCCTGGAAAATGGACAGGGAGATATCACCCCTCCACTTT

abundance: .
v_gene: TRBV7-6
d_gene: .
j_gene: TRBJ1-6
CDR3aa: CASSLDQRGSYNSPLHF
CDR3nt: TGTGCCAGCAGCTTAGACCAGAGGGGTTCCTATAATTCACCCCTCCACTTT

abundance: few
v_gene: TRBV7-2
d_gene: .
j_gene: TRBJ1-1
CDR3aa: CASSEAGTYEQIGDTEAFF
CDR3nt: TGTGCCAGCAGCGAAGCCGGGACTTACGAACAAATCGGGGACACTGAAGCTTTCTTT

abundance: .
v_gene: TRBV3-1
d_gene: .
j_gene: TRBJ2-3
CDR3aa: CASSQWGADTQYF
CDR3nt: TGTGCCAGCAGCCAATGGGGTGCAGATACGCAGTATTTT

abundance: few
v_gene: TRBV4-2
d_gene: TRBD1
j_gene: TRBJ2-4
CDR3aa: CASSQDGNPYRGRSKNIQYF
CDR3nt: TGTGCCAGCAGCCAAGATGGGAACCCCTACAGGGGGAGGTCCAAAAACATTCAGTACTTC

abundance: .
v_gene: TRBV20-1
d_gene: .
j_gene: TRBJ1-3
CDR3aa: CSARPLQGSGNTIYF
CDR3nt: TGCAGTGCTAGACCACTGCAGGGCTCTGGAAACACCATATATTTT

abundance: .
v_gene: TRBV20-1
d_gene: TRBD1
j_gene: TRBJ2-7
CDR3aa: CSARGTGGSHEQYF
CDR3nt: TGCAGTGCTAGAGGGACAGGGGGCTCCCACGAGCAGTACTTC

abundance: few
v_gene: TRBV15
d_gene: .
j_gene: TRBJ2-5
CDR3aa: CATSRDRGRVETQYF
CDR3nt: TGTGCCACCAGCAGAGACCGGGGGCGCGTAGAGACCCAGTACTTC

abundance: few
v_gene: TRBV28
d_gene: .
j_gene: TRBJ2-7
CDR3aa: CALAPRTKGVEQYF
CDR3nt: TGTGCCCTCGCCCCCAGGACGAAGGGGGTCGAGCAGTACTTC

abundance: .
v_gene: TRBV6-5
d_gene: TRBD2
j_gene: TRBJ2-7
CDR3aa: CASSYSGLAGGSSYNEQYF
CDR3nt: TGTGCCAGCAGTTACTCGGGTCTAGCGGGAGGAAGCTCCTACAATGAGCAGTACTTC

abundance: .
v_gene: TRBV10-3
d_gene: TRBD2
j_gene: TRBJ2-3
CDR3aa: CAISESASGGSVSTDTQYF
CDR3nt: TGTGCCATCAGTGAGTCGGCTAGCGGCGGCTCCGTTAGCACAGATACGCAGTATTTT

abundance: .
v_gene: TRBV6-5
d_gene: .
j_gene: TRBJ1-1
CDR3aa: CASSYLTEPRGTEAFF
CDR3nt: TGTGCCAGCAGTTACTTGACGGAGCCCAGGGGCACTGAAGCTTTCTTT

abundance: .
v_gene: TRBV7-9
d_gene: TRBD1
j_gene: TRBJ2-1
CDR3aa: CASSQDRVANEQFF
CDR3nt: TGTGCCAGCAGCCAAGACAGGGTGGCAAATGAGCAGTTCTTC

abundance: .
v_gene: TRBV18
d_gene: .
j_gene: TRBJ2-5
CDR3aa: CASSERSTALAQYF
CDR3nt: TGTGCCAGCAGTGAGAGAAGTACGGCCTTGGCCCAGTACTTC

abundance: .
v_gene: TRBV5-1
d_gene: .
j_gene: TRBJ2-1
CDR3aa: CASSEEGNRGWDEQFF
CDR3nt: TGCGCCAGCAGCGAGGAGGGTAATAGAGGATGGGATGAGCAGTTCTTC

abundance: .
v_gene: TRBV5-1
d_gene: .
j_gene: TRBJ2-7
CDR3aa: CASSSAGAEQYF
CDR3nt: TGCGCCAGCAGCTCGGCGGGCGCCGAGCAGTACTTC

abundance: few
v_gene: TRBV9
d_gene: TRBD2
j_gene: TRBJ2-3
CDR3aa: CASSVAGSSTDTQYF
CDR3nt: TGTGCCAGCAGTGTAGCGGGGTCTAGCACAGATACGCAGTATTTT

abundance: .
v_gene: TRBV7-3
d_gene: TRBD2
j_gene: TRBJ2-1
CDR3aa: CASSLIGSGGSSYNEQFF
CDR3nt: TGTGCCAGCAGCTTAATAGGGTCGGGGGGTAGCTCCTACAATGAGCAGTTCTTC

abundance: .
v_gene: TRBV5-1
d_gene: .
j_gene: TRBJ2-1
CDR3aa: CASSNVAGAYNEQFF
CDR3nt: TGCGCCAGCAGCAATGTGGCCGGGGCCTACAATGAGCAGTTCTTC

abundance: .
v_gene: TRBV12-3/TRBV12-4
d_gene: TRBD1
j_gene: TRBJ1-4
CDR3aa: CASRDRGATNEKLFF
CDR3nt: TGTGCCAGCAGGGACAGGGGGGCAACTAATGAAAAACTGTTTTTT

abundance: .
v_gene: TRBV20-1
d_gene: TRBD2
j_gene: TRBJ2-1
CDR3aa: CSAPSFAGGFDNEQFF
CDR3nt: TGCAGTGCTCCAAGCTTTGCGGGAGGTTTCGACAATGAGCAGTTCTTC

abundance: few
v_gene: TRBV28
d_gene: TRBD1
j_gene: TRBJ2-7
CDR3aa: CASTTGTVSYEQYF
CDR3nt: TGTGCCAGCACTACCGGGACAGTCTCCTACGAGCAGTACTTC

abundance: few
v_gene: TRBV11-2
d_gene: .
j_gene: TRBJ2-7
CDR3aa: CASSRDIFYEQYF
CDR3nt: TGTGCCAGCAGCCGGGACATTTTCTACGAGCAGTACTTC

abundance: .
v_gene: TRBV6-5
d_gene: .
j_gene: TRBJ2-1
CDR3aa: CASSYGASPYNEQFF
CDR3nt: TGTGCCAGCAGTTATGGTGCTAGCCCCTACAATGAGCAGTTCTTC

abundance: few
v_gene: TRBV7-9
d_gene: .
j_gene: TRBJ2-3
CDR3aa: CASSFQGEDTDTQYF
CDR3nt: TGTGCCAGCAGCTTCCAGGGTGAAGACACAGATACGCAGTATTTT

abundance: .
v_gene: TRBV11-2
d_gene: TRBD2
j_gene: TRBJ2-1
CDR3aa: CASSFGLAQEQFF
CDR3nt: TGTGCCAGCAGCTTTGGACTAGCGCAGGAGCAGTTCTTC

abundance: .
v_gene: TRBV27
d_gene: TRBD2
j_gene: TRBJ2-2
CDR3aa: CASARTSPTGELFF
CDR3nt: TGTGCCAGCGCCCGGACTAGCCCCACCGGGGAGCTGTTTTTT

abundance: .
v_gene: TRBV12-3/TRBV12-4
d_gene: .
j_gene: TRBJ1-2
CDR3aa: CASSFSSVPGGGYTF
CDR3nt: TGTGCCAGCAGTTTTTCCTCTGTGCCGGGGGGGGGCTACACCTTC

abundance: .
v_gene: TRBV10-3
d_gene: .
j_gene: TRBJ2-5
CDR3aa: CAITATMESGSGKYF
CDR3nt: TGTGCCATCACCGCGACGATGGAGAGCGGGTCGGGGAAGTACTTC

abundance: .
v_gene: TRBV7-2
d_gene: TRBD2
j_gene: TRBJ2-1
CDR3aa: CASSLGLAGGPQFF
CDR3nt: TGTGCCAGCAGCTTAGGCCTAGCGGGAGGGCCGCAGTTCTTC

abundance: .
v_gene: TRBV6-1
d_gene: .
j_gene: TRBJ2-5
CDR3aa: CASSSNGAGGMGYQETQYF
CDR3nt: TGTGCCAGCAGCTCAAATGGGGCAGGGGGGATGGGTTACCAAGAGACCCAGTACTTC

abundance: .
v_gene: TRBV20-1
d_gene: TRBD1
j_gene: TRBJ1-2
CDR3aa: CSARGQLLAGYTF
CDR3nt: TGCAGTGCTAGGGGACAGCTTCTTGCTGGCTACACCTTC

abundance: .
v_gene: TRBV6-2/TRBV6-3
d_gene: .
j_gene: TRBJ2-5
CDR3aa: CASRPASVPETQYF
CDR3nt: TGTGCCAGCAGGCCCGCTAGCGTCCCAGAGACCCAGTACTTC